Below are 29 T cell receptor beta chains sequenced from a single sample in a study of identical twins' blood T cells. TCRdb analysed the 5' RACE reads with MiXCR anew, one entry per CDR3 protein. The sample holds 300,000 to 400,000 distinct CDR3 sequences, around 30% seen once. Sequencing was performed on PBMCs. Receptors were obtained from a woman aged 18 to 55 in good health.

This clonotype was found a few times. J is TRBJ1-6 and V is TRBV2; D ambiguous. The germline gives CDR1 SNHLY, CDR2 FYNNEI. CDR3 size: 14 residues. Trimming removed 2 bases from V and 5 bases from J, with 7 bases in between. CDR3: CASSEWQDNSPLHF. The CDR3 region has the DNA TGTGCCAGCAGTGAATGGCAGGATAATTCACCCCTCCACTTT. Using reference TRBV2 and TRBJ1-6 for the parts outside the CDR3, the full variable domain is EPEVTQTPSHQVTQMGQEVILRCVPISNHLYFYWYRQILGQKVEFLVSFYNNEISEKSEIFDDQFSVERPDGSNFTLKIRSTKLEDSAMYFCASSEWQDNSPLHFGNGTRLTVT.

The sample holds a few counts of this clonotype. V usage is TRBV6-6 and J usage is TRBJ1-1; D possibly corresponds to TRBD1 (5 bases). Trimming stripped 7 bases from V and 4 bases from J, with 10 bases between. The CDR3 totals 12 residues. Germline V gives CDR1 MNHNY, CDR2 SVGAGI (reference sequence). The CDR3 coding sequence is TGTGCCAGCACGGGGCAGGCCACTGAAGCTTTCTTT. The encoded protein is CASTGQATEAFF.

The CDR3 sequence: CSVLGALNQPQHF. The CDR3 nucleotides read TGCAGTGTCCTAGGGGCCTTAAATCAGCCCCAGCATTTT. The chain carries TRBV20-1 and TRBJ1-5, with D maybe TRBD1 (5 bases). This CDR3 region has 13 residues. Germline CDR1 and CDR2: DFQATT and SNEGSKA (reference sequence). Trimming pared 7 bases from V and 4 bases from J, leaving 14 bases between.

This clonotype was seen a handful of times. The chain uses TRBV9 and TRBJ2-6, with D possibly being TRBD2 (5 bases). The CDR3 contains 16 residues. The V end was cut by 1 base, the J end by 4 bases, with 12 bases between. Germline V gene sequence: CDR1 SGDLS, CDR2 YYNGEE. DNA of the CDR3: TGTGCCAGCAGCGTATCTTCGGGGTACGGGGCCAACGTCCTGACTTTC. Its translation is CASSVSSGYGANVLTF.

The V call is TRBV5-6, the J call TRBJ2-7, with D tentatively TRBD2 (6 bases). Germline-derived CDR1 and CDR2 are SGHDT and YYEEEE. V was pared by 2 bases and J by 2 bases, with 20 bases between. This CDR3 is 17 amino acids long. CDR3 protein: CASSFVASGLMTYEQYF. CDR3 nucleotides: TGTGCCAGCAGCTTTGTTGCTTCGGGACTTATGACCTACGAGCAGTACTTC.

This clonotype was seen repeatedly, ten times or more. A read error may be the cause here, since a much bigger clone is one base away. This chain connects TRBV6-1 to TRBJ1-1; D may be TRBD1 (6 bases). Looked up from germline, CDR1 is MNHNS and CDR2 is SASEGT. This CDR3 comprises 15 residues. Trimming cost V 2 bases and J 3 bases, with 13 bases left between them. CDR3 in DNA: TGTGCCAGCAGTGAATACAGGGCCATGGACACTGAAGCTTTCTTT. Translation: CASSEYRAMDTEAFF.

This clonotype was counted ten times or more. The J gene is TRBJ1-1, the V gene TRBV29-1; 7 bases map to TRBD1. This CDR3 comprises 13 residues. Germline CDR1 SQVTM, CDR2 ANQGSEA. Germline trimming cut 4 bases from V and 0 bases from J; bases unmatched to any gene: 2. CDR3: CSVGGQLNTEAFF. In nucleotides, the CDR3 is TGCAGCGTTGGGGGACAGCTGAACACTGAAGCTTTCTTT.

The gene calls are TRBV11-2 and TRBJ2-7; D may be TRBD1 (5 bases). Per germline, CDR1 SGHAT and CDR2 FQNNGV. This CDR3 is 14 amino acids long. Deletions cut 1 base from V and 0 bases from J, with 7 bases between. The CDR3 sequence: CASSLVTASYEQYF. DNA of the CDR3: TGTGCCAGCAGCTTAGTGACAGCCTCCTACGAGCAGTACTTC.

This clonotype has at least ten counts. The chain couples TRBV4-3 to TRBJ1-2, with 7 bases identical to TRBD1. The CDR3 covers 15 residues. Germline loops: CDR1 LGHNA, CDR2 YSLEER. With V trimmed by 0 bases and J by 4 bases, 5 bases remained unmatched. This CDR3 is CASSQDLGQIYGYTF. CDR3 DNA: TGCGCCAGCAGCCAAGATCTGGGACAGATCTATGGCTACACCTTC.

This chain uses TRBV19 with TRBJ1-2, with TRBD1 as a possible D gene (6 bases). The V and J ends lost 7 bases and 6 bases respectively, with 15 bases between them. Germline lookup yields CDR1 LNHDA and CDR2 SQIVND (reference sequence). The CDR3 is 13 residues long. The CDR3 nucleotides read TGTGCCAGTACCCCGACAGGTTATAATGGCTACACCTTC. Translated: CASTPTGYNGYTF.

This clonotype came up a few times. The CDR3 DNA follows: TGCAGTGCTAGACGGGCTAGCGGGGGGGCGACAGATACGCAGTATTTT. Protein product: CSARRASGGATDTQYF. The rearrangement joins TRBV20-1 to TRBJ2-3; TRBD2 aligns across 12 bases. This CDR3 region has 16 residues. Germline V gives CDR1 DFQATT, CDR2 SNEGSKA (reference sequence). Trimming removed 2 bases from V and 3 bases from J; junction bases left unmatched: 6.

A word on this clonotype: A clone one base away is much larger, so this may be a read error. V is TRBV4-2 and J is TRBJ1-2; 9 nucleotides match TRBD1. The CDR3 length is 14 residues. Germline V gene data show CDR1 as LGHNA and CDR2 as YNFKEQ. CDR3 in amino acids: CAGSPRQGVYGYTF. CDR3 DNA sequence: TGTGCCGGCAGCCCGAGACAGGGGGTTTATGGCTACACCTTC.

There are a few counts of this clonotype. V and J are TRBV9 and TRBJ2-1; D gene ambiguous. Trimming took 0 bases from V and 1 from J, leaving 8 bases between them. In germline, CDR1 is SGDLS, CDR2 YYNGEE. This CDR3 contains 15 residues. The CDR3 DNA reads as TGTGCCAGCAGCGTAGCCTCCCAGTCCTACAATGAGCAGTTCTTC. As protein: CASSVASQSYNEQFF.

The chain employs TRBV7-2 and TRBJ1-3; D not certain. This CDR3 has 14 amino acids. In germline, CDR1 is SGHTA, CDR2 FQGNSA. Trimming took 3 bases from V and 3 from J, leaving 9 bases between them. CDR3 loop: CASSLYPFGNTIYF. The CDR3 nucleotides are TGTGCCAGCAGCTTGTACCCATTTGGAAACACCATATATTTT.

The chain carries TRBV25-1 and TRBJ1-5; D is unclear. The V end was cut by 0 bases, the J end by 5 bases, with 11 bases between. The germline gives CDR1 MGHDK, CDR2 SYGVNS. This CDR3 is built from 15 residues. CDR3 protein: CASSEYLAYDQPQHF. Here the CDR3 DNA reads TGTGCCAGCAGTGAATATTTGGCATATGATCAGCCCCAGCATTTT. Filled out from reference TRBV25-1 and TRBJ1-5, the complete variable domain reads EADIYQTPRYLVIGTGKKITLECSQTMGHDKMYWYQQDPGMELHLIHYSYGVNSTEKGDLSSESTVSRIRTEHFPLTLESARPSHTSQYLCASSEYLAYDQPQHFGDGTRLSIL.

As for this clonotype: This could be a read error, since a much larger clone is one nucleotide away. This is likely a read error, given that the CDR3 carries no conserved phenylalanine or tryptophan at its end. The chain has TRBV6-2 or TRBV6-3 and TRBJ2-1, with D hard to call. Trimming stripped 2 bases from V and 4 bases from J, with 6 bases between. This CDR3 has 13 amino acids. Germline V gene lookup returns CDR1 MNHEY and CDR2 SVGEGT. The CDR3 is CASSYGIYNEQFV. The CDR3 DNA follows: TGTGCCAGCAGTTACGGGATTTACAATGAGCAGTTCGTC.

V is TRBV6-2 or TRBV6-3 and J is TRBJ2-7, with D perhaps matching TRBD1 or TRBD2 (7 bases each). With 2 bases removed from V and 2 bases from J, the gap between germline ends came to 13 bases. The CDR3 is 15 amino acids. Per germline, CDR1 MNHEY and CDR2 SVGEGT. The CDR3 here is CASSYVTGTTYEQYF. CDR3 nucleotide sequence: TGTGCCAGCAGTTACGTGACAGGGACTACCTACGAGCAGTACTTC.

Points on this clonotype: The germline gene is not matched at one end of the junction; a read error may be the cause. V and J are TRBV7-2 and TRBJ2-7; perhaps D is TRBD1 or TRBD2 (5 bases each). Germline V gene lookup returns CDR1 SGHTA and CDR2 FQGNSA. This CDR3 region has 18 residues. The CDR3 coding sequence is TGTGCCAGCAGCTCGTTGGGGACCGGGACCCAGACTTCCTACGGGCAGTACTTC. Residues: CASSSLGTGTQTSYGQYF.

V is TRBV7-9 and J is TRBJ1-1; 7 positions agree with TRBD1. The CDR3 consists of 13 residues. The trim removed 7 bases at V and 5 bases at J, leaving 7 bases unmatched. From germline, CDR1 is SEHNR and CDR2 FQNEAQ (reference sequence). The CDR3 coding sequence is TGTGCCAGCACTGTTCAGGGGGATACTGAAGCTTTCTTT. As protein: CASTVQGDTEAFF.

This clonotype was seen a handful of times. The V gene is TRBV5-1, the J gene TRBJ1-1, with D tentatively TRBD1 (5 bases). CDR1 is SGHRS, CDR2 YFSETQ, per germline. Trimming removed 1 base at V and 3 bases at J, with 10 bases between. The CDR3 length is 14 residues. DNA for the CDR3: TGCGCCAGCAGCTTGCGGGCGGGGGACACTGAAGCTTTCTTT. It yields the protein CASSLRAGDTEAFF.

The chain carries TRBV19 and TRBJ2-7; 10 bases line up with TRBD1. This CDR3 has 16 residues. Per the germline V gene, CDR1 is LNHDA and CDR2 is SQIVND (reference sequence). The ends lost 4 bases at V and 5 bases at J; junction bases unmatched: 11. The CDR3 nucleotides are TGTGCCAGTAGTACTTGGTTGGGACAGGGGCCCGACGAGCAGTACTTC. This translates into CASSTWLGQGPDEQYF.

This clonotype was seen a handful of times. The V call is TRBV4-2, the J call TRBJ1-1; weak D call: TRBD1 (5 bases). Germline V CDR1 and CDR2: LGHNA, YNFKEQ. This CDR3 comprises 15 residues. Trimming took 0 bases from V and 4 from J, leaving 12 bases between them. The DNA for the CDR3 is TGTGCCAGCAGCCAAGAGCTCCGGGGCTCCACTGAAGCTTTCTTT. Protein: CASSQELRGSTEAFF.

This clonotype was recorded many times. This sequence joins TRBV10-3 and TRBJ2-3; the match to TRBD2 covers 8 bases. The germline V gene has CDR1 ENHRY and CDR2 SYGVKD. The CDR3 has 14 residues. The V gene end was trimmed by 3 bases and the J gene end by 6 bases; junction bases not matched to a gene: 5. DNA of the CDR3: TGTGCCATCAGTGAAAGTAGCGGGAAGGATACGCAGTATTTT. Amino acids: CAISESSGKDTQYF.

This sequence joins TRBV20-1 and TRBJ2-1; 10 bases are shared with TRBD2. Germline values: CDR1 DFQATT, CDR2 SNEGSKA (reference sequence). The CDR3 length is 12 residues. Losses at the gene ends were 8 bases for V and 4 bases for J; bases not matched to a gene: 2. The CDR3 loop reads CSSTSGYNEQFF. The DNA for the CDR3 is TGCAGTTCGACTAGCGGGTACAATGAGCAGTTCTTC.

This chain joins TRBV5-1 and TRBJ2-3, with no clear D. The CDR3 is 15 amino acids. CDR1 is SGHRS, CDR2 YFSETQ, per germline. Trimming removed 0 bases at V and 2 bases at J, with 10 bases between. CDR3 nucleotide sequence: TGCGCCAGCAGCTTGGCCTTGAAAATCACAGATACGCAGTATTTT. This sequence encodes CASSLALKITDTQYF.

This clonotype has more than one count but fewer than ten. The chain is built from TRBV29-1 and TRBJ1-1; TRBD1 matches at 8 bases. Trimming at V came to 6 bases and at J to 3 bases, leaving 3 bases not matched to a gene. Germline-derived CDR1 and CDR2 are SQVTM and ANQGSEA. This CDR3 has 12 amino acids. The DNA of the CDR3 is TGCAGCGTGGACAGGGCGGACACTGAAGCTTTCTTT. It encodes CSVDRADTEAFF.

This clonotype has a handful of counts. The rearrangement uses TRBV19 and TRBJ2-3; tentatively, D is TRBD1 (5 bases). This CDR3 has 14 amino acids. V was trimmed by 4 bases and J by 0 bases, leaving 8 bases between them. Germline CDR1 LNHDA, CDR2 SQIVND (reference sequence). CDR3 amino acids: CASSTGHSTDTQYF. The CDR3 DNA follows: TGTGCCAGTAGTACCGGACATAGCACAGATACGCAGTATTTT.

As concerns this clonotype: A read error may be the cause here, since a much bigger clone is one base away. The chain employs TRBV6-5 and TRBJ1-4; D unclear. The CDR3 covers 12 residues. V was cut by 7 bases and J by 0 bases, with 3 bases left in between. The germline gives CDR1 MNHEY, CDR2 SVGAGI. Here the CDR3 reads CASISTNEKLFF. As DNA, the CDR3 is TGTGCCAGCATTTCAACTAATGAAAAACTGTTTTTT.

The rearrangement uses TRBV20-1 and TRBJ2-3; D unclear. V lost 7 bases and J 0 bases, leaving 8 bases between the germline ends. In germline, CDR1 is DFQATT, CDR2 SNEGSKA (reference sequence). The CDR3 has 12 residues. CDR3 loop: CSVSGSTDTQYF. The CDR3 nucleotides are TGCAGTGTCTCCGGGAGCACAGATACGCAGTATTTT.